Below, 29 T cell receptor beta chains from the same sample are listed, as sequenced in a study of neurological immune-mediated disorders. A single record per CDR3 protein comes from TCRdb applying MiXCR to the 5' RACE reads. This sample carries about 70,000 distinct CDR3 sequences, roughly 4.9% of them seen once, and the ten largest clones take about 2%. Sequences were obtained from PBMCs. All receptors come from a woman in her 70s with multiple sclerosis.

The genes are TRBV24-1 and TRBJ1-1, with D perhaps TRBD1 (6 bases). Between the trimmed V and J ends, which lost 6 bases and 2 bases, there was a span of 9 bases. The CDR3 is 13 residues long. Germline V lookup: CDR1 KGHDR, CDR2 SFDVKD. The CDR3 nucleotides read TGTGCCACCAGTCAGGGGCACAACACTGAAGCTTTCTTT. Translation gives CATSQGHNTEAFF.

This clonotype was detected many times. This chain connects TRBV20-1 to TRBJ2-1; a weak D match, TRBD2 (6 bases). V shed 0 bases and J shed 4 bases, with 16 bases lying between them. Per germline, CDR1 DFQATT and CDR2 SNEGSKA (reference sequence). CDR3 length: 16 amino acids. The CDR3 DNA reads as TGCAGTGCTAGAGACTTTAGCGGTGGGAGGTACAATGAGCAGTTCTTC. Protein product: CSARDFSGGRYNEQFF.

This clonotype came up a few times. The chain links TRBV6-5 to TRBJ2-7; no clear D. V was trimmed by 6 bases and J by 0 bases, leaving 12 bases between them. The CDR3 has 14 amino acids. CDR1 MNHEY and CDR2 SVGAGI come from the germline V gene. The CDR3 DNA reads TGTGCCAGCAGCTTTGGACGGACCTCCTACGAGCAGTACTTC. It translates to CASSFGRTSYEQYF.

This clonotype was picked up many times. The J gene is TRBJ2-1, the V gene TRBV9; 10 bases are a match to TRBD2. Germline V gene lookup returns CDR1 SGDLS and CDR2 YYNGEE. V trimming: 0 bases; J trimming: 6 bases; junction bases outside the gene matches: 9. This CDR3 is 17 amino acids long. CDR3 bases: TGTGCCAGCAGCGTAGCTCTCGGGCCTAGCGGGGGCAATGAGCAGTTCTTC. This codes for CASSVALGPSGGNEQFF.

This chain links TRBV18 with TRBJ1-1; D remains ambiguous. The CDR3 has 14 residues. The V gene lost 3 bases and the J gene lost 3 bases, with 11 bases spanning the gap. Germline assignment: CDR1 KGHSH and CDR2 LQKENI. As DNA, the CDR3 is TGTGCCAGCTCACCGCGGATTGGTGACACTGAAGCTTTCTTT. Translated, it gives CASSPRIGDTEAFF.

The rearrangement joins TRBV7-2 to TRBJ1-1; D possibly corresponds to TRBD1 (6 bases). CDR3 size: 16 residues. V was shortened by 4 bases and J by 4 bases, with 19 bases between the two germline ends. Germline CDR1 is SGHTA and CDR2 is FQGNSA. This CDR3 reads CASSSYGYRGSTEAFF. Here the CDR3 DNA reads TGTGCCAGCAGCTCCTATGGGTATAGGGGGAGCACTGAAGCTTTCTTT.

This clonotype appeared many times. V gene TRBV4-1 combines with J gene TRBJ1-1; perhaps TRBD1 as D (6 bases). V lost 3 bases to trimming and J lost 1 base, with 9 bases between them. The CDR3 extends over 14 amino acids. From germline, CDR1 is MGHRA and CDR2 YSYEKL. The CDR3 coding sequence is TGCGCCAGCAGCCACCCGACAGGGAACACTGAAGCTTTCTTT. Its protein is CASSHPTGNTEAFF.

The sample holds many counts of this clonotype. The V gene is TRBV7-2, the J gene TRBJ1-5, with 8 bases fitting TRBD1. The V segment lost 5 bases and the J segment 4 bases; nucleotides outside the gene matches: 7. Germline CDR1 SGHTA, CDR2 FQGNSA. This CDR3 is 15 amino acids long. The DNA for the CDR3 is TGTGCCAGCAGCCTCCAGACAGGGGCAAATCAGCCCCAGCATTTT. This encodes CASSLQTGANQPQHF.

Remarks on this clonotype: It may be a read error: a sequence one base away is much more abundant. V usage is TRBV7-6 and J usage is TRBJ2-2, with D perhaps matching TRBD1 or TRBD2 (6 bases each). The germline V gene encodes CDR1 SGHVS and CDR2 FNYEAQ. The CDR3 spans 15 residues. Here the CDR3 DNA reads TGTGCCAGCAGCTTACCCTTCGGGGGCACCGGGGAGCCGTTTTTT. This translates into CASSLPFGGTGEPFF.

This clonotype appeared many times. CDR3 nucleotide sequence: TGTGCCAGCATCCCTAGCGGTACCTCCTACAATGAGCAGTTCTTC. The encoded protein is CASIPSGTSYNEQFF. V and J are TRBV7-9 and TRBJ2-1; TRBD2 aligns across 7 bases. Per germline, CDR1 SEHNR and CDR2 FQNEAQ (reference sequence). The CDR3 sequence is 15 residues long. V dropped 7 bases and J dropped 0; count of bases not matched to a gene: 6.

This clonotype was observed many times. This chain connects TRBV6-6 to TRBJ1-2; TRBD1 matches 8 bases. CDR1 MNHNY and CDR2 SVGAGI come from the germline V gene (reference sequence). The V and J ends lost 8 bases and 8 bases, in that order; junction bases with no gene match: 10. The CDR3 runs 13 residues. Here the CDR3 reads CASFETGGRGYTF. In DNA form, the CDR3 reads TGTGCCAGCTTTGAAACAGGGGGACGGGGCTACACCTTC.

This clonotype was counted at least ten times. CDR3 protein: CSARAAYSGNTIYF. For the CDR3, the DNA is TGCAGTGCTAGAGCTGCCTACTCTGGAAACACCATATATTTT. The chain links TRBV20-1 to TRBJ1-3; D uncertain. V lost 1 base and J 0 bases, leaving 7 bases between the germline ends. The CDR3 sequence is 14 residues long. Germline assignment: CDR1 DFQATT and CDR2 SNEGSKA (reference sequence).

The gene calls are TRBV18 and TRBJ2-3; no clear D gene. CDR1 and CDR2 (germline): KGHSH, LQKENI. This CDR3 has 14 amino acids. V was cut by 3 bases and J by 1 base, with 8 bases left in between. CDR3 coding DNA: TGTGCCAGCTCACCCGTCGAACGCACAGATACGCAGTATTTT. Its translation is CASSPVERTDTQYF.

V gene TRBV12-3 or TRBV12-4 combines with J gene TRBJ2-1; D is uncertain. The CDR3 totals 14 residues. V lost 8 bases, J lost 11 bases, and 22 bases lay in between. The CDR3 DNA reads TGTGCCAGCTCCCTCGCAGCCTCGGCGCCAAAGCAGTTCTTC. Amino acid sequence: CASSLAASAPKQFF.

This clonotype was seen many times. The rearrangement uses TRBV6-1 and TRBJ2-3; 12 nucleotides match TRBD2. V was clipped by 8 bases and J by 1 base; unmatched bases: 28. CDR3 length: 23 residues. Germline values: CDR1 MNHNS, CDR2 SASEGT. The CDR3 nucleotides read TGTGCCAGCCAGGAAAATCCCAGCCGTCGGGGGCTCGGGACTAGCGGGCGCACAGATACGCAGTATTTT. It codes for CASQENPSRRGLGTSGRTDTQYF.

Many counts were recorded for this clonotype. The CDR3 spells CASSTAPDQPQHF. In nucleotides, the CDR3 is TGCGCCAGCAGCACGGCCCCCGATCAGCCCCAGCATTTT. The chain is built from TRBV5-1 and TRBJ1-5; unclear D gene. This CDR3 has 13 amino acids. Per the germline V gene, CDR1 is SGHRS and CDR2 is YFSETQ. V was clipped by 4 bases and J by 5 bases, with 10 bases between them.

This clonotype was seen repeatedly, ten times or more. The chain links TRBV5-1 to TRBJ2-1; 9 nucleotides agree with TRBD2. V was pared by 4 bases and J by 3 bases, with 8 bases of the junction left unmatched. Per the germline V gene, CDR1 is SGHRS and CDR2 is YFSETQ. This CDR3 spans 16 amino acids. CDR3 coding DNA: TGCGCCAGCAGCCCCACGTTAGCGGGAGACTACAATGAGCAGTTCTTC. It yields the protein CASSPTLAGDYNEQFF.

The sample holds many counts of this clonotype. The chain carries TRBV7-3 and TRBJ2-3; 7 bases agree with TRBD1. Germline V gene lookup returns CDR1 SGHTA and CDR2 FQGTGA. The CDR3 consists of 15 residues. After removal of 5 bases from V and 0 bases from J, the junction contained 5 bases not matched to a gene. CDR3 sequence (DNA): TGTGCCAGCAGCACCCGACAGGGTAGCACAGATACGCAGTATTTT. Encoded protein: CASSTRQGSTDTQYF.

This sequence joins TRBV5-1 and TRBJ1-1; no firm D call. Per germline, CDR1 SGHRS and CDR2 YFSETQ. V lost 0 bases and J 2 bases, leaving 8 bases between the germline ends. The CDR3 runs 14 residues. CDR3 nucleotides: TGCGCCAGCAGCTTGGTAGCGGCTAACACTGAAGCTTTCTTT. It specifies CASSLVAANTEAFF.

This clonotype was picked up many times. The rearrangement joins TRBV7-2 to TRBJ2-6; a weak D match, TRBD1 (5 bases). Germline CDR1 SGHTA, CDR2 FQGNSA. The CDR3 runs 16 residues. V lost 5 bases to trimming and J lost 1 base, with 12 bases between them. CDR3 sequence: CASSDRTGSGANVLTF. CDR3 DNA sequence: TGTGCCAGCAGCGACCGAACAGGATCTGGGGCCAACGTCCTGACTTTC.

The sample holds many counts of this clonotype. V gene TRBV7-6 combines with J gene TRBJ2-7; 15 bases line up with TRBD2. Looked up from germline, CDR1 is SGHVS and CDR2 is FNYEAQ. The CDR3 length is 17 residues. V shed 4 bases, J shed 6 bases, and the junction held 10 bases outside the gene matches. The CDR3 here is CASSSGLAGGSLVEQYF. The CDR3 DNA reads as TGTGCCAGCAGCTCGGGACTAGCGGGAGGTTCTCTGGTCGAGCAGTACTTC.

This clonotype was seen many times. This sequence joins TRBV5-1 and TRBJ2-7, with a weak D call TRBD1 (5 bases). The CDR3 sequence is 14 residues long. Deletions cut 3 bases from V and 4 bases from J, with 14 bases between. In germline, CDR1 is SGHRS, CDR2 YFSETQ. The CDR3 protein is CASSSDGQLYEQYF. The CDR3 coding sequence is TGCGCCAGCAGCTCCGACGGACAATTGTACGAGCAGTACTTC.

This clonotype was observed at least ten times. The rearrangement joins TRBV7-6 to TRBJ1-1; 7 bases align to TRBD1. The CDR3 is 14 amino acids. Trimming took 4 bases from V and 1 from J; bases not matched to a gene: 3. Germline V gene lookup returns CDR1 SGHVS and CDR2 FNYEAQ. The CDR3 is CASSSTGTNTEAFF. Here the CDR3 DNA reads TGTGCCAGCAGCTCGACAGGGACGAACACTGAAGCTTTCTTT.

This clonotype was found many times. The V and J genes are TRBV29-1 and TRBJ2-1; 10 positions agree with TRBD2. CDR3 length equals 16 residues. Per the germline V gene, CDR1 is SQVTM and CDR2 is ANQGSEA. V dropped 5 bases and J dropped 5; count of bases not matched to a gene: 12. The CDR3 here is CSVRGATSGKNNEQFF. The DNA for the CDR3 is TGCAGCGTTCGGGGTGCAACTAGCGGGAAAAACAATGAGCAGTTCTTC.

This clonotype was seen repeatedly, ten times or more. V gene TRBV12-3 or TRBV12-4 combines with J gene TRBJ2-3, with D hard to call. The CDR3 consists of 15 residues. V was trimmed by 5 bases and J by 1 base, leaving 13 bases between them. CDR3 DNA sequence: TGTGCCAGCAGTCGGCTGTCTGTCGGCACAGATACGCAGTATTTT. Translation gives CASSRLSVGTDTQYF.

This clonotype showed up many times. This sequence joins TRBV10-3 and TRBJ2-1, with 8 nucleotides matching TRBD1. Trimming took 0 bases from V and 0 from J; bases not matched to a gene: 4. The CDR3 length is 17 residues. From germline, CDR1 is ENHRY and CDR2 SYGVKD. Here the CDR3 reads CAISESPGQASYNEQFF. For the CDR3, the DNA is TGTGCCATCAGTGAGTCACCGGGACAGGCCTCCTACAATGAGCAGTTCTTC.

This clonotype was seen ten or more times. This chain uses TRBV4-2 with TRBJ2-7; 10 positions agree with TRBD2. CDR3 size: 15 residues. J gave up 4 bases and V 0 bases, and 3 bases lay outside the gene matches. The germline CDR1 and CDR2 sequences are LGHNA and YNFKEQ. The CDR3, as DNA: TGTGCCAGCAGCCAAGAGCTAGCGGGAGCGTACGAGCAGTACTTC. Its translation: CASSQELAGAYEQYF.

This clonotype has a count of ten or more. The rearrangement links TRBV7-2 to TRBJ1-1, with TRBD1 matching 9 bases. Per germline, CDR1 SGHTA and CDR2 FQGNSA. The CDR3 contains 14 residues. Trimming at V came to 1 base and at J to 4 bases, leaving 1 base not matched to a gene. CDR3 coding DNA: TGTGCCAGCAGCTTAGAACAGGGGGCCACTGAAGCTTTCTTT. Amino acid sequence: CASSLEQGATEAFF.

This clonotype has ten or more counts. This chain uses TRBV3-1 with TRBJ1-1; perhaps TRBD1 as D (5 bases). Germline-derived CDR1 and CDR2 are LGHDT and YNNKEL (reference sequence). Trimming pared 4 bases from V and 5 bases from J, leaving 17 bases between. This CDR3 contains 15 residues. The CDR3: CASSPKRTWGTEAFF. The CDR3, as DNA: TGTGCCAGCAGCCCTAAAAGGACCTGGGGGACTGAAGCTTTCTTT.